These T cell receptor beta chains were read from a single sample in a study of ipilimumab plus nivolumab after autologous stem cell transplantation. Produced via immunoSEQ multiplex PCR; TCRdb's table is partial and in-frame only. Found here are about 40,000 clones, 80% to 95% of them singletons; the top ten hold 0.9%. The input for sequencing was PBMCs, taken in a trial of ipilimumab plus nivolumab as post-transplant consolidation. The receptor set was obtained from a male donor with multiple myeloma. Each CDR3 is given with its conserved first and last residue. Size is stated for part of the rows, as once, few or many counts, or as a class when the clone is expanded.

v_call	j_call	clone_size	cdr3_aa
TRBV28	TRBJ2-3	-	CASSLRRKLAGASTDTQYF
TRBV7-9	TRBJ1-6	-	CASSFLGQGNSPLHF
TRBV27	TRBJ2-3	-	CASSSRALAPDTQYF
TRBV7-2	TRBJ2-1	-	CASSPLGGGPAYNEQFF
TRBV5-1	TRBJ2-6	-	CASSSGPGGSSGANVLTF
TRBV18	TRBJ1-2	-	CASSPSATGQHGYTF
TRBV5-1	TRBJ2-7	-	CASRLTGSEQYF
TRBV4-2	TRBJ1-2	-	CASSQEVAGGYTF
TRBV6-1	TRBJ2-3	-	CASSEDSGQGSDTQYF
TRBV7-8	TRBJ2-6	once	CASSLTAGAISGANVLTF
TRBV27	TRBJ2-1	-	CASSLRGINEQFF
TRBV5-1	TRBJ2-5	-	CASSLGAGKEETQYF
TRBV4-2	TRBJ2-3	-	CASSLTGASGGAVDTQYF
TRBV6-5	TRBJ2-3	-	CASTPGGSTDTQYF
TRBV2	TRBJ2-5	-	CASSEIGTGQETQYF
TRBV18	TRBJ2-7	once	CASSPSGAHEQYF
TRBV5-1	TRBJ2-1	-	CASSLVGGSSYNEQFF
TRBV19	TRBJ2-7	-	CASSMGLAGGEGVEQYF
TRBV7-9	TRBJ1-4	-	CAIGTVVEKLFF
TRBV5-6	TRBJ2-5	-	CASSLLLGVSETQYF
TRBV30	TRBJ1-1	-	CAWSPTGFGGAFF
TRBV28	TRBJ2-1	-	CASSNPSGTYNEQFF
TRBV6-6	TRBJ1-6	once	CASRPDRASPLHF
TRBV9	TRBJ2-7	-	CASSVVMGGEQYF
TRBV6-1	TRBJ1-2	-	CASSAVGTGGGYGYTF
TRBV9	TRBJ1-4	-	CASSVAGDNEKLFF
TRBV6-5	TRBJ2-2	few	CASSPGTSLGGELFF
TRBV21-1	TRBJ2-2	-	CASSKGGASLTQGGRLNTGELFF